This T cell receptor beta chain was captured in a study of spatial heterogeneity in lung cancer (dated by TCRdb to the late 2010s). Broadly, across the study: Beta-chain transcripts were consistently detected in greater numbers than alpha-chain transcripts, which likely reflects a higher abundance of beta-chain transcripts. In the raw uncorrected reads, each unique combination of TCR and UMI appeared more than ten times on average. In non-small cell lung cancer, the study made a quantitative comparison of TCR alpha and beta repertoires among multiple tumor regions, matched nontumor lung and blood. Nonsynonymous mutation counts, determined by whole-exome sequencing of tumor tissue, were related to features of the TCR repertoire. Both alpha and beta chains were TCR-sequenced in samples taken at surgery, namely 220 tumor regions, around 61 matched nontumor lung samples and just over 55 PBMC samples. Broader findings and caveats from the paper: Ubiquitous expanded tumor TCRs were found in blood more often at tumor resection than at routine follow-up. Additional single-cell paired TCR alpha and beta sequencing was considered necessary to confirm, at a functional level, the hypothesis that regional TCRs recognize regional mutations.

Ten or more counts support this clonotype. The target of this receptor is not known. Base qualities are not recorded, but no much larger clone differs from it by a single base. Libraries came from 5' RACE. The sample was run on a NextSeq 500. In the TCR library protocol, a unique molecular identifier was attached to each TCR cDNA molecule so that PCR and sequencing errors could be corrected. As for the authors' bioinformatics: TCR identification, UMI-based error correction and CDR3 extraction were all carried out with Decombinator tools. TCRs above a frequency of 2 per 1,000, corresponding to the top 1% of the tumor frequency distribution, were defined as expanded. Renyi diversity was computed with the R vegan package after each repertoire had been subsampled 100 times to 5,000 TCRs. CDR3 similarity networks were built from amino acid triplet string-kernel similarity, connecting CDR3s with pairwise similarity above 0.82. TCRdb applied fastp at Q25 and MiXCR to the public reads, then kept only in-frame beta chains. Rows with a matching CDR3 protein are joined into one entry that keeps the most common DNA and genes. V and J calls and clone size were set by TCRdb, not the authors. In this sample the table shows 35,000 to 45,000 distinct CDR3 sequences, around 5% of which occur a single time. Approximately 25% of the sample is in the top ten clones.

From the germline V gene (reference sequence), CDR1 is DFQATT and CDR2 is SNEGSKA. V is reduced by 0 bases and J by 2 bases, leaving a spacing of 17 bases between them. The CDR3 runs 16 residues from the cysteine to the phenylalanine. Only the CDR3 DNA is retained, 48 bases long and in frame from the first base. The time point label of this sample denotes: sample taken at primary tumor resection. The donors were 72 patients from the lung TRACERx cohort who had early-stage, untreated non-small cell lung cancer. For TCR sequencing, whole RNA was extracted from tumor and nontumor lung tissue, or from cryopreserved PBMC samples, and no cell sorting was done. Only patients with enough RNA available from two or more tumor regions were chosen for TCR sequencing.

The sequence was collected from a female donor with early-stage non-small cell lung cancer. The source material was PBMCs, sampled at surgery. The sequence joins TRBV20-1 to TRBJ2-7; 6 matching bases give a weak D call of TRBD2. The CDR3 reads as follows: CSARDWGGPGAYEQYF. The nucleotides are TGCAGTGCTAGAGATTGGGGAGGACCAGGTGCCTACGAGCAGTACTTC.